This TCR beta chain appears in the sequencing data of a study of identical twins. The study, taken as a whole, reports: Partial confounding of zero-insertion analyses by invariant MAIT and iNKT cells was possible. The same donors were not followed; conclusions instead depended on cross-sectional statistical analysis. There was an excess of low generation probability in the out-of-frame alpha sequences that twins shared. Abundant beta clonotypes from cord blood bore fewer insertions; memory repertoires lacked this pattern.

Each CDR3 protein is one row after TCRdb ran MiXCR on the 5' RACE reads. The sample has more than 250,000 distinct CDR3 sequences, approximately 8.5% seen once; the top ten hold approximately 2.1%. This clonotype has just a few counts. Its antigen is not known. Trimming removed 6 bases at V and 6 bases at J, with 20 bases between. From germline, CDR1 is MDHEN and CDR2 SYDVKM. The CDR3 covers 15 residues. Separately, the same data were catalogued under a study of yellow fever vaccine responses in identical twins.

J is TRBJ2-5 and V is TRBV28, with D maybe TRBD2 (7 bases). The sequence was obtained from a woman younger than 30 in good health. The sequencing input was memory (CD45RO+) T cells sorted from blood. In DNA form, the CDR3 reads TGTGCCAGCAGACTCGAAGGGGGGCGGGAGAAGACCCAGTACTTC. Translating gives CASRLEGGREKTQYF.